The 15 T cell receptor beta chains below were found in one sample sequenced in a study of T-cell memory formation after mild COVID-19. TCRdb independently ran MiXCR on the 5' RACE reads; one entry per CDR3 protein. The sample records roughly 180,000 distinct CDR3 sequences, around 10% being singletons. Sequenced material: PBMCs or a T cell subset sorted from them (not recorded which). Every receptor here comes from a young man who had mild COVID-19 (a few samples of this study predate the infection). Cell type and time point are not known.

This clonotype was detected only a few times. This sequence joins TRBV6-8 and TRBJ2-7; either TRBD1 or TRBD2 may supply D (5 bases each). Looked up from germline, CDR1 is MNHGY and CDR2 is SAAAGT. The CDR3 sequence is 12 residues long. CDR3 residues: CASSTLSTRENV. The CDR3 bases are TGTGCCAGCAGTACCCTTTCTACCAGGGAGAACGTC.

Only one count was recorded for this clonotype. Possible read error: a much larger clone is one base away. The genes are TRBV5-1 and TRBJ2-5; 7 bases align to TRBD1. CDR1 and CDR2 from the germline V gene are SGHRS and YFSETQ. The CDR3 loop spans 15 amino acids. CDR3 residues: CSSSGPTGPRETQYF. CDR3 sequence (DNA): TGCTCCAGCAGCGGCCCGACAGGGCCCCGAGAGACCCAGTACTTC.

This chain uses TRBV3-1 with TRBJ2-3; D remains ambiguous. This CDR3 has 13 amino acids. Trimming took 5 bases from V and 6 from J, leaving 12 bases between them. The germline V gene encodes CDR1 LGHDT and CDR2 YNNKEL (reference sequence). The DNA for the CDR3 is TGTGCCAGCAGCTCCCGGTTCGCCGATACGCAGTATTTT. This gives the protein CASSSRFADTQYF.

Ten or more counts support this clonotype. The chain combines TRBV5-1 with TRBJ2-7; 10 bases are shared with TRBD1. CDR1 and CDR2 from the germline V gene are SGHRS and YFSETQ. CDR3 length: 18 residues. V trimming: 5 bases; J trimming: 0 bases; junction bases outside the gene matches: 14. The CDR3, as DNA: TGCGCCAGCAGGAGCCCGGGACAGGGGACACCCTACTCCTACGAGCAGTACTTC. Amino acid sequence: CASRSPGQGTPYSYEQYF. The whole variable domain, filled in from reference TRBV5-1 and TRBJ2-7, reads KAGVTQTPRYLIKTRGQQVTLSCSPISGHRSVSWYQQTPGQGLQFLFEYFSETQRNKGNFPGRFSGRQFSNSRSEMNVSTLELGDSALYLCASRSPGQGTPYSYEQYFGPGTRLTVT.

This clonotype was observed at least ten times. The CDR3 DNA follows: TGTGCCATAAGCCACAGGAACACCGGGGAGCTGTTTTTT. It encodes CAISHRNTGELFF. The chain joins TRBV12-3 or TRBV12-4 to TRBJ2-2; D call uncertain. The CDR3 loop spans 13 amino acids. V gave up 10 bases and J gave up 1 base, with 10 bases separating them.

V is TRBV6-1 and J is TRBJ1-5; a possible D gene is TRBD1 (6 bases). There are 14 residues in the CDR3. Looked up from germline, CDR1 is MNHNS and CDR2 is SASEGT. V shed 10 bases and J shed 0 bases, with 13 bases lying between them. CDR3 bases: TGTGCCACCCAGGGGAGTTATAGCAATCAGCCCCAGCATTTT. Translating gives CATQGSYSNQPQHF.

The rearrangement uses TRBV4-2 and TRBJ2-5, with 9 nucleotides matching TRBD2. Germline CDR1 is LGHNA and CDR2 is YNFKEQ. The V gene end was trimmed by 1 base and the J gene end by 4 bases; junction bases not matched to a gene: 7. The CDR3 is made up of 16 amino acids. The CDR3 spells CASSQVGGRGGETQYF. CDR3 bases: TGTGCCAGCAGCCAAGTTGGCGGGAGGGGAGGAGAGACCCAGTACTTC.

The chain couples TRBV5-4 to TRBJ1-1; 7 bases map to TRBD1. CDR3 length equals 14 residues. J was trimmed by 3 bases and V by 2 bases; bases with no gene match: 4. Germline values: CDR1 SGHNT, CDR2 YYREEE (reference sequence). In DNA form, the CDR3 reads TGTGCCAGCAGCTTCCAGGGGGGAGACACTGAAGCTTTCTTT. Its translation: CASSFQGGDTEAFF.

This clonotype has more than one count but fewer than ten. J is TRBJ2-3 and V is TRBV2; 14 nucleotides agree with TRBD2. The germline V gene has CDR1 SNHLY and CDR2 FYNNEI. Trimming took 1 base from V and 2 from J; bases not matched to a gene: 2. This CDR3 is built from 17 residues. DNA for the CDR3: TGTGCCAGCAGTGAAGGGACTAGCGGGGGGATCACAGATACGCAGTATTTT. Its protein is CASSEGTSGGITDTQYF.

The chain links TRBV12-3 or TRBV12-4 to TRBJ2-7; D gene ambiguous. Deletions cut 7 bases from V and 7 bases from J, with 14 bases between. This CDR3 contains 12 residues. For the CDR3, the DNA is TGTGCCAGCACCATTCGAGGTGGGGAGCAGTACTTC. Amino acid sequence: CASTIRGGEQYF.

The table lists this clonotype with a few counts. The chain links TRBV9 to TRBJ1-6; weak D call: TRBD1 (5 bases). The CDR3 runs to 14 residues. Germline CDR1 and CDR2: SGDLS and YYNGEE. The V end lost 3 bases, the J end lost 10 bases, and 14 bases lay between the germline ends. The CDR3 sequence: CASSGGRTSSPLHF. CDR3 bases: TGTGCCAGCAGCGGGGGCCGAACCTCATCACCCCTCCACTTT.

This chain uses TRBV20-1 with TRBJ1-1; unclear D gene. V lost 4 bases and J lost 1, with 13 bases in between. Germline-derived CDR1 and CDR2 are DFQATT and SNEGSKA (reference sequence). This CDR3 contains 14 residues. The CDR3 reads CSATLGRRNTEAFF. In nucleotides, the CDR3 is TGCAGTGCTACACTGGGCCGGAGGAACACTGAAGCTTTCTTT.

The chain has TRBV12-3 or TRBV12-4 and TRBJ2-5; 8 positions match TRBD2. The V segment lost 5 bases and the J segment 4 bases; nucleotides outside the gene matches: 12. The CDR3 runs 16 residues. The CDR3 is CASSPHRAGEGETQYF. CDR3 bases: TGTGCCAGCAGTCCCCACCGAGCGGGGGAGGGAGAGACCCAGTACTTC.

This clonotype was counted between two and nine times. The genes are TRBV5-1 and TRBJ1-1; D remains unclear. Germline V gene sequence: CDR1 SGHRS, CDR2 YFSETQ. V gave up 4 bases and J gave up 8 bases, with 12 bases separating them. The CDR3 covers 12 residues. The CDR3 reads CASSPGPSEAFF. CDR3 coding DNA: TGCGCCAGCAGCCCCGGACCGTCCGAAGCTTTCTTT. The full variable domain, in which reference TRBV5-1 and TRBJ1-1 provide the parts outside the CDR3, is KAGVTQTPRYLIKTRGQQVTLSCSPISGHRSVSWYQQTPGQGLQFLFEYFSETQRNKGNFPGRFSGRQFSNSRSEMNVSTLELGDSALYLCASSPGPSEAFFGQGTRLTVV.

This sequence joins TRBV5-1 and TRBJ1-5, with 9 positions matching TRBD1. In germline, CDR1 is SGHRS, CDR2 YFSETQ. J gave up 2 bases and V 3 bases, and 6 bases lay outside the gene matches. There are 16 residues in the CDR3. The CDR3 protein is CASSYPDRGGNQPQHF. The CDR3 bases are TGCGCCAGCAGCTACCCGGACAGGGGAGGCAATCAGCCCCAGCATTTT.